The entry that follows covers one T cell receptor beta chain sequence. Its antigen is not known. The CDR3 sequence is 14 residues long. Germline loops: CDR1 SGHTA, CDR2 FQGTGA. Trimming stripped 5 bases from V and 5 bases from J, with 14 bases between. The time point denotes: pretreatment peripheral blood. The data were produced by immunoSEQ multiplex PCR, yet TCRdb's version contains in-frame clones alone and is incomplete. The table shows approximately 88,000 clones, with roughly 84% occurring only once. This sample was included in a study of PD-L1 blockade in urothelial cancer. Looking at the study overall: Blood underwent analysis 3 weeks (second dose) and 6 weeks after treatment began. Study-level results: Patients with durable benefit had greater blood expansion of tumor-associated TCR clones 3 weeks into treatment.

The material sequenced was PBMCs, taken around atezolizumab (anti-PD-L1) treatment. The receptor's source is a man in his fifties or sixties with urothelial cancer. The rearrangement uses TRBV7-3 and TRBJ2-3, with a tentative D call TRBD1 (6 bases). The CDR3 reads CASSDRGGEDTQYF. The CDR3 DNA is TGTGCCAGCAGCGACAGAGGGGGAGAAGATACGCAGTATTTT.